The clone carrying this T cell receptor beta chain occurred once. This specimen comes from a study of T cell changes during pregnancy in multiple sclerosis. Repertoires were generated with immunoSEQ multiplex PCR, while TCRdb's copy carries only in-frame clones and drops some. The table lists tens of thousands of clones, more than 85% of them singletons. The germline V gene has CDR1 MNHNY and CDR2 SVGAGI (reference sequence). V lost 5 bases and J lost 4; bases outside the gene matches: 9. The CDR3 totals 15 residues. This chain connects TRBV6-6 to TRBJ2-3, with 7 bases matching TRBD2. The sequence was obtained from a female donor with multiple sclerosis, enrolled in a pregnancy study. This specimen was CD4+ T cells from peripheral blood mononuclear cells, taken in the second trimester of pregnancy. This CDR3 is CASSPGGTMADTQYF. As DNA, the CDR3 is TGTGCCAGCAGTCCCGGGGGGACCATGGCAGATACGCAGTATTTT.